This TCR beta chain is drawn from a study of T cell repertoires in ileal Crohn's disease. Study outcomes and limitations: Sorted CD8 T cells held more high-frequency clones than CD4.

Each sample's TCRB immunosequencing used about 500 nanograms of biopsy DNA. Measured with immunoSEQ multiplex PCR; TCRdb has only the in-frame clones, and not every one. In the table there are about 17,000 clones, less than 90% of which are singletons. With regard to this clone: Antigen unknown.

Trimming removed 3 bases from V and 3 bases from J, with 9 bases in between. CDR3 size: 13 residues. Germline CDR1 and CDR2: LNHDA and SQIVND (reference sequence). Included were adult ileal or ileocolonic Crohn's patients indicated for ileocolonic resection. Material for sequencing was ileal tissue. The V and J genes are TRBV19 and TRBJ2-7; TRBD1 is a possible D gene (5 bases). The receptor was isolated from an adult with Crohn's disease. As DNA, the CDR3 is TGTGCCAGTAGTATCGGCAGGGACTACGAGCAGTACTTC. Translated: CASSIGRDYEQYF.